This T cell receptor (beta chain) derives from a study of T cells in Graves' hyperthyroidism and ophthalmopathy. Amplification of TCR beta CDR3 regions used RNA as the template. Researchers ran a first-round RT-PCR on the TCR CDR3 using the HTBI primer set. Via MiXCR, TCRdb re-called the multiplex PCR reads, giving one row per CDR3 protein. The repertoire consists of 550,000 to 650,000 distinct CDR3 sequences, with approximately 14% occurring once and the leading ten covering around 5.4%. Used for diagnoses were clinical symptoms, serum thyroxine and TRAb, thyroid ultrasound and orbital computed tomography. First hyperthyroidism diagnosis is when the blood sample was obtained, before any ophthalmopathy symptoms. The junction had 5 bases not matched to a gene; V was cut back by 4 bases and J by 3 bases. This CDR3 spans 15 amino acids. Germline V lookup: CDR1 LNHDA, CDR2 SQIVND (reference sequence).

Comment on this clonotype: Since no conserved phenylalanine or tryptophan closes the CDR3, a read error is the likely cause.

This sequence was found in a young woman with Graves' hyperthyroidism that later progressed to Graves' ophthalmopathy. Input material: blood. The gene calls are TRBV19 and TRBJ2-2; 7 nucleotides align to TRBD1. The CDR3 reads CASSTRQGDTGELFI. Written as DNA, the CDR3 is TGTGCCAGTAGTACCCGGCAGGGGGACACCGGGGAGCTGTTTATT.